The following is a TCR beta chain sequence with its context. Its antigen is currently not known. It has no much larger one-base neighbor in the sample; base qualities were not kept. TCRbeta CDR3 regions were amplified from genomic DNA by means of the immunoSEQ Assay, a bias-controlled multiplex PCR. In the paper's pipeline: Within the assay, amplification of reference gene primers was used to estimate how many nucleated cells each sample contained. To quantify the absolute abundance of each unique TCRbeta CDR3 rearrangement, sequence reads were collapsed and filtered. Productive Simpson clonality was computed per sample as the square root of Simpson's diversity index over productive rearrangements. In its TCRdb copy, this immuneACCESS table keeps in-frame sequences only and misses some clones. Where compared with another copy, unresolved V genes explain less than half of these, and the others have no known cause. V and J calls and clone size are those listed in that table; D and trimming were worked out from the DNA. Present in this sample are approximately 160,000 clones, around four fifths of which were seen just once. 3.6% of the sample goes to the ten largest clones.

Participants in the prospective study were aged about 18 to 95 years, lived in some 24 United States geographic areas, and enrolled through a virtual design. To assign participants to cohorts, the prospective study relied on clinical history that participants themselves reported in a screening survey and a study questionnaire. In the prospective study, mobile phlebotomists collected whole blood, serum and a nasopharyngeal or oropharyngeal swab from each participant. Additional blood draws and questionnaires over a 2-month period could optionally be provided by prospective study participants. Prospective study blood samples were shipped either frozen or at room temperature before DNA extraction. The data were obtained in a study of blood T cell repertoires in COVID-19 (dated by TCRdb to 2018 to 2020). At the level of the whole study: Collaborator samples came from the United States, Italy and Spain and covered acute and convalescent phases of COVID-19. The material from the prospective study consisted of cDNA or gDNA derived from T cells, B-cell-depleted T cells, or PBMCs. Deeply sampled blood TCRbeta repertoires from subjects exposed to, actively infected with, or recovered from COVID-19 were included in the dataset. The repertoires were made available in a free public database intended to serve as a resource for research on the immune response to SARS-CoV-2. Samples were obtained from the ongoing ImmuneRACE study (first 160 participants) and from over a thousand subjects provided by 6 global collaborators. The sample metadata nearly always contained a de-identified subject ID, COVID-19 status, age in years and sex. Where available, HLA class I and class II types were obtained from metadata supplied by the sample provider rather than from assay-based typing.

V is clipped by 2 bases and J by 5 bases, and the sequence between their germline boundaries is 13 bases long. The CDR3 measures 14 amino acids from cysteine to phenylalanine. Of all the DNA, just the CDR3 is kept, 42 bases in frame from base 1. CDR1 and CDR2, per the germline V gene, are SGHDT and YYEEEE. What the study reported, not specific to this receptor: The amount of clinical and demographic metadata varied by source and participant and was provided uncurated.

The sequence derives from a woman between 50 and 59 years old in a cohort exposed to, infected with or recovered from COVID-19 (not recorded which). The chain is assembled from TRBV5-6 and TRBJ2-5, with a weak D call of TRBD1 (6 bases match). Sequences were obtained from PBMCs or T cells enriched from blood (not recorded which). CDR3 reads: CASSFPGDPETQYF. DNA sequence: TGTGCCAGCAGCTTTCCAGGGGATCCGGAGACCCAGTACTTC.